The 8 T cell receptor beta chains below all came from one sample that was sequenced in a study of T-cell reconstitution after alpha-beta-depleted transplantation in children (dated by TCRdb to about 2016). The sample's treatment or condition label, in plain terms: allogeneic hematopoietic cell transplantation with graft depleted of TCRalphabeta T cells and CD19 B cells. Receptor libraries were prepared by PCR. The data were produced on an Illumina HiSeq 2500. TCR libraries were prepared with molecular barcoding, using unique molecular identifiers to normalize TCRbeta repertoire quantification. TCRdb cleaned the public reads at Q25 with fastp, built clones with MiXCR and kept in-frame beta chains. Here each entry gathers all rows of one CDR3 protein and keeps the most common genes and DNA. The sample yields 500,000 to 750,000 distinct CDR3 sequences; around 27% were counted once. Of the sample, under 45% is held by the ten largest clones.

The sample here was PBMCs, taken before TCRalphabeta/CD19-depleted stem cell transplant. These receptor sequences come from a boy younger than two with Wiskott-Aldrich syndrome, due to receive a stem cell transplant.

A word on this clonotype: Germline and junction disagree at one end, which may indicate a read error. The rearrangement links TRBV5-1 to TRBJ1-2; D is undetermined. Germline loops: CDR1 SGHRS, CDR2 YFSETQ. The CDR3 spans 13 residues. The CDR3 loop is CATSPTFNYGYTF. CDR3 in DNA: TGCGCCACCAGCCCAACCTTTAACTATGGCTACACCTTC.

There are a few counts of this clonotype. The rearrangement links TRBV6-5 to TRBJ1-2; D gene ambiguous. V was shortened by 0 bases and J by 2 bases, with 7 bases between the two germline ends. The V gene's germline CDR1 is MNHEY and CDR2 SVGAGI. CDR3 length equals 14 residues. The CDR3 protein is CASSYSSENYGYTF. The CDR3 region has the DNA TGTGCCAGCAGTTACTCGAGTGAAAACTATGGCTACACCTTC.

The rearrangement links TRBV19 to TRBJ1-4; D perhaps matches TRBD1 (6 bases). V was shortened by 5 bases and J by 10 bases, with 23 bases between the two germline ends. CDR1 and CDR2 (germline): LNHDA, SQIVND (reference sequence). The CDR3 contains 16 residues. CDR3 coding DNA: TGTGCCAGTAGTGGCGTGGGCCGTACAGGGAGAGGAAAACTGTTTTTT. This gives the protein CASSGVGRTGRGKLFF.

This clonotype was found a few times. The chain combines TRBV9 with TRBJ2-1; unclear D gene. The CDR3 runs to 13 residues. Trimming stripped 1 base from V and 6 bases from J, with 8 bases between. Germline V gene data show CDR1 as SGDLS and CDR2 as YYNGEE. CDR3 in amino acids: CASSVSSPNEQFF. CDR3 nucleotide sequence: TGTGCCAGCAGCGTATCCAGCCCCAATGAGCAGTTCTTC.

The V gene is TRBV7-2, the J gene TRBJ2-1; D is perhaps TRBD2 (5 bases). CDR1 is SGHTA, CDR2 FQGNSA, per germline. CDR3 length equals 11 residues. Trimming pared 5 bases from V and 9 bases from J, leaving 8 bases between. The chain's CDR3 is CASSAGGEQFF. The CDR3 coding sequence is TGTGCCAGCAGCGCAGGAGGTGAGCAGTTCTTC.

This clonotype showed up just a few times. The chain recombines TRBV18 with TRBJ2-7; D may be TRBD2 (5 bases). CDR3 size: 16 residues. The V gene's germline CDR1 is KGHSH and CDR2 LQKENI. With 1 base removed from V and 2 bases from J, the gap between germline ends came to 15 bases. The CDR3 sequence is CASSPRKTKGTYEQYF. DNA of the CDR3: TGTGCCAGCTCACCACGTAAGACTAAGGGCACCTACGAGCAGTACTTC.

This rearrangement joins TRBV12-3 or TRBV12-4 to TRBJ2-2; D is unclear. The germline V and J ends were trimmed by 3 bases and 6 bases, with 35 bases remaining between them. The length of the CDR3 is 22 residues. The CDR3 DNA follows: TGTGCCAGCAGTTTCATTGGTCGAAGGGTTTGTTATCATATAACCCTTGCCGGGGAGCTGTTTTTT. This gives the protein CASSFIGRRVCYHITLAGELFF.

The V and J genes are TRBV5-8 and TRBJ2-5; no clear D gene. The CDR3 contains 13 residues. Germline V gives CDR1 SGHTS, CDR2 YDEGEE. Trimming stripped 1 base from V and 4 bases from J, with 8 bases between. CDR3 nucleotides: TGTGCCAGCAGCTTGCATGGACCAGAGACCCAGTACTTC. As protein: CASSLHGPETQYF.